A single sample gave rise to the 12 T cell receptor beta chains below, sequenced in a study of molecular identifiers for immune sequencing clone quantification (dated by TCRdb to 2017 to 2018). To prepare the library, PCR was applied. Sequencing used a NextSeq 500. The public reads were quality trimmed at Q25 with fastp and then assembled into clones with MiXCR by TCRdb, keeping productive beta chains. Merged by CDR3 protein, the rows form single entries marked with the most common genes and DNA. A total of hundreds of thousands of distinct CDR3 sequences appear in this sample, about 25% of them only once. Clones ranked in the top ten supply about 0.73% of the sample. The sample taken for sequencing was naive CD8+ T cells from blood, with Jurkat cell RNA spiked in. Explained via the paper, the cell subset or site label denotes: FACS-sorted CD8+CD4-CCR7+CD45RA+ naive T cells. All receptors come from a human donor in good health. Some libraries in this study had Jurkat cell RNA spiked in.

V is TRBV11-2 and J is TRBJ2-7; D is perhaps TRBD1 (6 bases). Deletions cut 5 bases from V and 9 bases from J, with 17 bases between. The CDR3 runs 13 residues. Germline-derived CDR1 and CDR2 are SGHAT and FQNNGV. The CDR3 nucleotides are TGTGCCAGCAGCCCCTCGGGTACAGGGTGGCAGTACTTC. Its protein is CASSPSGTGWQYF.

The rearrangement links TRBV12-3 or TRBV12-4 to TRBJ1-5, with TRBD1 identical over 10 bases. The CDR3 sequence is 16 residues long. Trimming removed 5 bases from V and 4 bases from J; junction bases left unmatched: 8. CDR3 nucleotide sequence: TGTGCCAGCAGTCCGCCGACAGGGGGCAGGAATCAGCCCCAGCATTTT. It is translated as CASSPPTGGRNQPQHF.

V gene TRBV10-3 combines with J gene TRBJ1-1, with D uncertain. The germline V gene encodes CDR1 ENHRY and CDR2 SYGVKD. The ends were cut back, 2 bases at V and 1 base at J, with 8 bases in the middle. The CDR3 sequence is 14 residues long. CDR3 nucleotides: TGTGCCATCAGTGAGGGGCAGTCGAACACTGAAGCTTTCTTT. Amino acid sequence: CAISEGQSNTEAFF.

This clonotype was observed many times. The CDR3 region is CASSLVVYNEQFF. The CDR3 DNA sequence: TGTGCCAGCAGCTTGGTCGTTTACAATGAGCAGTTCTTC. The rearrangement uses TRBV5-5 and TRBJ2-1, with D unresolved. The CDR3 has 13 residues. Per the germline V gene, CDR1 is SGHKS and CDR2 is YYEKEE (reference sequence). V was trimmed by 0 bases and J by 4 bases, leaving 5 bases between them.

A remark on this clonotype: One base away lies a much larger clone, so this may be a sequencing read error. The chain combines TRBV25-1 with TRBJ2-5; D call uncertain. CDR3 length: 12 residues. Looked up from germline, CDR1 is MGHDK and CDR2 is SYGVNS. CDR3 nucleotides: TGTGCCAGCAGTGTTGGGGTAGAGGCCCAGTACTTC. It yields the protein CASSVGVEAQYF.

This chain connects TRBV6-2 or TRBV6-3 to TRBJ2-5, with D possibly TRBD1 on 6 matching bases. V lost 5 bases and J lost 7, with 14 bases in between. Per germline, CDR1 MNHEY and CDR2 SVGEGT. The CDR3 sequence is 13 residues long. The CDR3 protein is CASSKGDVRTQYF. The CDR3 bases are TGTGCCAGCAGTAAGGGGGATGTTAGGACCCAGTACTTC.

The sample holds a few counts of this clonotype. V usage is TRBV19 and J usage is TRBJ2-7; perhaps TRBD1 as D (5 bases). Trimming took off 3 bases at V and 1 base at J, with 13 bases between the two ends. The CDR3 loop spans 15 amino acids. Germline CDR1 LNHDA, CDR2 SQIVND (reference sequence). The CDR3 DNA sequence: TGTGCCAGTAGTATTGATCAGGGATGGTCCTACGAGCAGTACTTC. This translates into CASSIDQGWSYEQYF.

In its sample, this clonotype was seen a few times. The chain combines TRBV9 with TRBJ2-7; the match to TRBD1 covers 11 bases. The CDR3 runs 15 residues. Germline lookup yields CDR1 SGDLS and CDR2 YYNGEE. With V trimmed by 3 bases and J by 7 bases, 9 bases remained unmatched. CDR3 protein: CASSASPGTGGEQYF. CDR3 DNA sequence: TGTGCCAGCAGCGCCTCCCCCGGGACAGGGGGTGAGCAGTACTTC.

This clonotype was detected a few times. This chain connects TRBV7-9 to TRBJ1-3; D is possibly TRBD1 (5 bases). With 2 bases removed from V and 4 bases from J, the gap between germline ends came to 15 bases. The CDR3 has 16 amino acids. Germline values: CDR1 SEHNR, CDR2 FQNEAQ (reference sequence). DNA of the CDR3: TGTGCCAGCAGCTTACCGGCTCCGACAGCGGGAAACACCATATATTTT. It is translated as CASSLPAPTAGNTIYF.

This clonotype occurred once. The CDR3 ends on some other residue instead of the conserved phenylalanine or tryptophan, so this is likely a read error. This rearrangement joins TRBV7-9 to TRBJ2-7; the D is unclear. Germline V gene lookup returns CDR1 SEHNR and CDR2 FQNEAQ (reference sequence). V lost 1 base to trimming and J lost 4 bases, with 5 bases between them. CDR3 size: 12 residues. CDR3 DNA sequence: TGTGCCAGCAGCTTAGGGCAGTACGAGCAGTACTCC. Protein: CASSLGQYEQYS.

This clonotype was recorded many times. The rearrangement joins TRBV7-2 to TRBJ2-5, with a weak D call TRBD2 (6 bases). Trimming left V 5 bases short and J 4 bases short, with 17 bases between. The CDR3 loop spans 15 amino acids. In germline, CDR1 is SGHTA, CDR2 FQGNSA. The CDR3 loop reads CASSGGLLIGETQYF. The CDR3 DNA follows: TGTGCCAGCAGCGGGGGACTTTTAATCGGAGAGACCCAGTACTTC.

V usage is TRBV13 and J usage is TRBJ2-7; 10 positions match TRBD2. CDR1 is PRHDT and CDR2 is FYEKMQ in the germline V gene (reference sequence). The CDR3 covers 17 residues. Trimming at V came to 6 bases and at J to 0 bases, leaving 11 bases not matched to a gene. This CDR3 reads CASRIGLAGDSSYEQYF. The CDR3, as DNA: TGTGCCAGCAGAATCGGGCTAGCGGGGGATAGCTCCTACGAGCAGTACTTC.